Given below is one T cell receptor (beta chain) in context. No antigen is known for it. The data are from a study of shared clonotypes between healthy human individuals. Study-wide findings and caveats: A handful of donors shared about 5% of their naive CD4 clonotypes.

Nashville, Tennessee was home to all donors, who were Caucasian adults. Naive CD4+ cells were CD45RA-selected; the remaining cells were memory. The CDR3 covers 15 residues. The V and J ends lost 2 bases and 1 base, in that order; junction bases with no gene match: 2. CDR1 is SGHTS and CDR2 is YDEGEE in the germline V gene. Repertoires were generated with immunoSEQ multiplex PCR, while TCRdb's copy carries only in-frame clones and drops some. This table holds about 1.5 million clones, roughly 96% found once. The sequence derives from a man aged 25 to 40 in good health. Sample: naive CD4+ T cells sorted from blood. Subset: CD45RA+ positively selected. The rearrangement links TRBV5-8 to TRBJ1-4; 7 positions match TRBD1. Here the CDR3 reads CASSFRQGTNEKLFF. CDR3 coding DNA: TGTGCCAGCAGCTTTCGACAGGGAACTAATGAAAAACTGTTTTTT.